This entry lists 6 T cell receptor beta chains sequenced from one sample in a study of Graves' ophthalmopathy and Graves' hyperthyroidism. Researchers took RNA transcripts and amplified TCR beta CDR3 regions from them. RT-PCR in the first round used HTBI primers; a second-round multiplex PCR followed. Each CDR3 protein gets one entry after TCRdb re-called the multiplex PCR reads with MiXCR. The repertoire has more than 550,000 distinct CDR3 sequences, roughly 41% of them found once; the top ten carry about 3.3%. Sequenced: peripheral blood. The receptors derive from an adult man with Graves' ophthalmopathy.

This clonotype was seen more than once but under ten times. The chain employs TRBV7-9 and TRBJ2-7, with D unclear. CDR1 and CDR2 from the germline V gene are SEHNR and FQNEAQ (reference sequence). This CDR3 is 16 amino acids long. Trimming removed 5 bases from V and 3 bases from J, with 20 bases in between. The CDR3 DNA reads TGTGCCAGCAGCCAAGATAGGGCCACAAGGAACTACGAGCAGTACTTC. Its translation: CASSQDRATRNYEQYF.

The chain is built from TRBV29-1 and TRBJ2-7; 10 nucleotides line up with TRBD2. Germline trimming cut 6 bases from V and 7 bases from J; bases unmatched to any gene: 18. The CDR3 consists of 16 residues. CDR1 SQVTM and CDR2 ANQGSEA come from the germline V gene. The CDR3 coding sequence is TGCAGCGTGTCCAGCGGGAGGGGGGGAAACTACAATGAGCAGTACTTC. It codes for CSVSSGRGGNYNEQYF.

This clonotype showed up just a few times. This chain uses TRBV11-2 with TRBJ1-6, with D tentatively TRBD1 (5 bases). Germline-derived CDR1 and CDR2 are SGHAT and FQNNGV. This CDR3 spans 19 amino acids. Trimming took 0 bases from V and 3 from J, leaving 18 bases between them. In DNA form, the CDR3 reads TGTGCCAGCAGCTTAGAGGGGAAGAGGGGCAGGCTCTATAATTCACCCCTCCACTTT. It translates to CASSLEGKRGRLYNSPLHF.

This clonotype was recorded a few times. The chain recombines TRBV3-1 with TRBJ2-7, with D maybe TRBD1 (5 bases). The germline CDR1 and CDR2 sequences are LGHDT and YNNKEL (reference sequence). The CDR3 spans 12 residues. Trimming left V 2 bases short and J 5 bases short, with 7 bases between. CDR3 sequence: CASSQMTDEQYF. CDR3 bases: TGTGCCAGCAGCCAAATGACAGACGAGCAGTACTTC.

This clonotype was counted ten times or more. V is TRBV6-2 or TRBV6-3 and J is TRBJ1-5; D gene uncertain. This CDR3 is 13 amino acids long. Trimming took 0 bases from V and 4 from J, leaving 4 bases between them. Per the germline V gene, CDR1 is MNHEY and CDR2 is SVGEGT. The CDR3 nucleotides are TGTGCCAGCAGTTACTCGAGGAATCAGCCCCAGCATTTT. Its protein product is CASSYSRNQPQHF.

This clonotype occurred many times. The V gene is TRBV20-1, the J gene TRBJ2-5, with TRBD2 as a possible D gene (6 bases). The CDR3 has 17 amino acids. V lost 4 bases to trimming and J lost 5 bases, with 26 bases between them. CDR1 and CDR2 from the germline V gene are DFQATT and SNEGSKA (reference sequence). The CDR3 DNA is TGCAGTGCTACCAGCCCCCTAGCATGGGGAGGTGGCGAGACCCAGTACTTC. Translated, it gives CSATSPLAWGGGETQYF.